This T cell receptor beta chain was identified in a study of blood T cell repertoires in COVID-19. Study overall: T cells, B-cell-depleted T cells, or PBMCs provided the cDNA or gDNA that served as material.

CDR3 length: 14 residues. Original handling: For nucleated cells, counts were estimated from reference gene primer amplification. Produced via immunoSEQ multiplex PCR; TCRdb's table is partial and in-frame only. The DNA gave D and trimming, while V, J and clone size come from that table. The table lists approximately 150,000 clones, about 80% of them singletons. The material sequenced was peripheral blood. The chain links TRBV21-1 to TRBJ1-4. TRBV21-1 is an annotated pseudogene. The TCR was taken from a woman of 80 years or more with acute or convalescent COVID-19. CDR3 nucleotides: TGTGCCAGCAGCAACGGTAGAGAGCATGAAAAACTGTTTTTT. Its translation is CASSNGREHEKLFF.